A single sample gave rise to the 15 T cell receptor beta chains below, sequenced in a study of blood T cell repertoires in COVID-19 (dated by TCRdb to 2020 to 2021). The method was the immunoSEQ multiplex PCR assay. TCRdb limited this immuneACCESS table to in-frame rearrangements with V and J called. A share of clones is missing; checked studies link under half to unresolved V genes, and the rest is unexplained. The sample table holds approximately 100,000 clones, of which approximately 84% were seen once. In total, the top ten clones hold about 10% of the sample. What was sequenced was peripheral blood. Source of these receptors: a man between 65 and 85 years old with acute or convalescent COVID-19.

This clone was recorded a few times. J is TRBJ1-1 and V is TRBV6-5, with 10 bases that match TRBD1. This CDR3 is built from 13 residues. V was clipped by 11 bases and J by 5 bases; unmatched bases: 8. Per germline, CDR1 MNHEY and CDR2 SVGAGI. The CDR3 region is CAALDRGETEAFF. For the CDR3, the DNA is TGTGCCGCCCTGGACAGGGGGGAAACTGAAGCTTTCTTT.

J is TRBJ2-7 and V is TRBV9, with TRBD1 as a possible D gene (5 bases). The CDR3 totals 15 residues. Germline V gene lookup returns CDR1 SGDLS and CDR2 YYNGEE. The V gene lost 0 bases and the J gene lost 1 base, with 11 bases spanning the gap. This CDR3 reads CASSVGTGLSYEQYF. The CDR3 DNA reads as TGTGCCAGCAGCGTAGGTACAGGCCTTTCCTACGAGCAGTACTTC.

The chain is built from TRBV25-1 and TRBJ2-3, with D perhaps matching TRBD2 (6 bases). Trimming cost V 5 bases and J 4 bases, with 19 bases left between them. CDR3 length: 16 amino acids. CDR1 and CDR2 from the germline V gene are MGHDK and SYGVNS. CDR3 nucleotide sequence: TGTGCCAGCAGTCCCCCCTCTGCGGGGCGCGCAGATACGCAGTATTTT. This sequence encodes CASSPPSAGRADTQYF.

The rearrangement links TRBV4-2 to TRBJ1-3; 7 nucleotides line up with TRBD1. With V trimmed by 3 bases and J by 0 bases, 5 bases remained unmatched. Germline assignment: CDR1 LGHNA and CDR2 YNFKEQ. The CDR3 has 16 residues. CDR3 in DNA: TGTGCCAGCAGCCATGCGACAGGGAGCTCTGGAAACACCATATATTTT. Translation: CASSHATGSSGNTIYF.

The CDR3 nucleotides are TGCAGCGCCCGAACTTCAAATGAAAAACTGTTTTTT. It translates to CSARTSNEKLFF. The chain joins TRBV29-1 to TRBJ1-4; D gene uncertain. This CDR3 is 12 amino acids long. Germline V gene sequence: CDR1 SQVTM, CDR2 ANQGSEA. The germline V and J ends were trimmed by 7 bases and 5 bases, with 11 bases remaining between them.

The rearrangement uses TRBV28 and TRBJ2-7; 7 bases are shared with TRBD1. V lost 7 bases, J lost 3 bases, and 3 bases stayed unmatched. The length of the CDR3 is 12 residues. Per germline, CDR1 MDHEN and CDR2 SYDVKM. The CDR3 nucleotides are TGTGCCAGCAACGACAGGGTCTACGAGCAGTACTTC. It translates to CASNDRVYEQYF.

The V and J genes are TRBV7-4 and TRBJ2-1; 7 nucleotides line up with TRBD2. The CDR3 is 17 residues long. Germline values: CDR1 SGHVT, CDR2 SQSDAQ. Unmatched junction bases numbered 16, after V lost 1 base and J lost 10 bases. In DNA, the CDR3 is TGTGCCAGCAGCTTAGTAGCGGACCGGGGGGTTGTAGGGGAGCAGTTCTTC. Protein product: CASSLVADRGVVGEQFF.

Only one count was recorded for this clone. This chain links TRBV7-2 with TRBJ2-5, with D possibly being TRBD2 (5 bases). Trimming cost V 1 base and J 5 bases, with 11 bases left between them. The CDR3 sequence is 14 residues long. Per germline, CDR1 SGHTA and CDR2 FQGNSA. The CDR3 DNA reads as TGTGCCAGCAGCTTAGGTCTTAGCGCGGAGACCCAGTACTTC. This codes for CASSLGLSAETQYF.

The rearrangement links TRBV5-1 to TRBJ2-5; TRBD2 aligns across 10 bases. The CDR3 has 15 amino acids. Germline CDR1 SGHRS, CDR2 YFSETQ. V shed 0 bases, J shed 3 bases, and the junction held 2 bases outside the gene matches. The CDR3 region has the DNA TGCGCCAGCAGCTTGGCGCTAGCGGGGGAAGAGACCCAGTACTTC. Protein sequence: CASSLALAGEETQYF. Full variable domain (remainder filled in from reference TRBV5-1 and TRBJ2-5): KAGVTQTPRYLIKTRGQQVTLSCSPISGHRSVSWYQQTPGQGLQFLFEYFSETQRNKGNFPGRFSGRQFSNSRSEMNVSTLELGDSALYLCASSLALAGEETQYFGPGTRLLVL.

V usage is TRBV5-4 and J usage is TRBJ1-1; possibly TRBD1 for D (6 bases). Germline V gives CDR1 SGHNT, CDR2 YYREEE (reference sequence). This CDR3 spans 16 amino acids. V lost 4 bases and J 4 bases, leaving 20 bases between the germline ends. CDR3 bases: TGTGCCAGCAGCGCTCTTACCCAGGGGCCTGGCACTGAAGCTTTCTTT. Translation gives CASSALTQGPGTEAFF.

The rearrangement links TRBV27 to TRBJ2-1; 8 nucleotides agree with TRBD2. This CDR3 spans 15 amino acids. Germline V gene sequence: CDR1 MNHEY, CDR2 SMNVEV (reference sequence). After removal of 4 bases from V and 6 bases from J, the junction contained 8 bases not matched to a gene. CDR3 nucleotides: TGTGCCAGCAGTTCGGGGACTAGTCTAATCAATGAGCAGTTCTTC. It is translated as CASSSGTSLINEQFF.

The V and J genes are TRBV7-9 and TRBJ2-7; TRBD2 might be the D (5 bases). The ends were cut back, 5 bases at V and 4 bases at J, with 21 bases in the middle. Germline V gene lookup returns CDR1 SEHNR and CDR2 FQNEAQ (reference sequence). The CDR3 has 16 residues. The DNA of the CDR3 is TGTGCCAGCAGCCCCCCTGGACTGACAATGAATTACGAGCAGTACTTC. Translation gives CASSPPGLTMNYEQYF.

J is TRBJ1-1 and V is TRBV5-6; 9 bases match TRBD1. The V gene end was trimmed by 4 bases and the J gene end by 4 bases; junction bases not matched to a gene: 5. Germline V gene lookup returns CDR1 SGHDT and CDR2 YYEEEE. The CDR3 loop spans 14 amino acids. The CDR3 loop reads CASSRTGVVTEAFF. CDR3 nucleotides: TGTGCCAGCAGCCGGACAGGGGTAGTCACTGAAGCTTTCTTT.

A note on this clone: The junction and the germline gene differ at one end; a read error may be behind it. This chain uses TRBV7-7 with TRBJ1-6; 7 nucleotides align to TRBD1. Germline CDR1 is SSHAT and CDR2 is FNYEAQ (reference sequence). This CDR3 comprises 14 residues. This CDR3 is CASSLGQNNSPLHF. The CDR3 coding sequence is TGTGCTAGCAGCTTGGGACAGAATAATTCACCCCTCCACTTT.

This chain joins TRBV3-1 (or the pseudogene TRBV3-2) and TRBJ1-5; D gene ambiguous. The CDR3 length is 13 residues. Between the trimmed V and J ends, which lost 4 bases and 7 bases, there was a span of 11 bases. Germline V lookup: CDR1 LGHDT, CDR2 YNNKEL (reference sequence). The CDR3 nucleotides read TGTGCCAGCAGCCGGGGAGGAGGGCAGCCCCAGCATTTT. It encodes CASSRGGGQPQHF.